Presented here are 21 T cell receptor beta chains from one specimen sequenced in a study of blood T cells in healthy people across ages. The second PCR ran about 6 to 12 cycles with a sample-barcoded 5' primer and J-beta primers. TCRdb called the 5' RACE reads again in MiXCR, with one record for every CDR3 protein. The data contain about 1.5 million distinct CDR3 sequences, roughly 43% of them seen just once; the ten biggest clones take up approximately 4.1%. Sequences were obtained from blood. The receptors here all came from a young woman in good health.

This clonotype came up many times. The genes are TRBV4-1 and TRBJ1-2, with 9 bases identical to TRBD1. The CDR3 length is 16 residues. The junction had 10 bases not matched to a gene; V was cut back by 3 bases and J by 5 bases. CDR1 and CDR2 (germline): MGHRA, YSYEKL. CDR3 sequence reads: CASSQVAPGQGYGYTF. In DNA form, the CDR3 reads TGCGCCAGCAGCCAGGTCGCTCCGGGACAGGGATATGGCTACACCTTC.

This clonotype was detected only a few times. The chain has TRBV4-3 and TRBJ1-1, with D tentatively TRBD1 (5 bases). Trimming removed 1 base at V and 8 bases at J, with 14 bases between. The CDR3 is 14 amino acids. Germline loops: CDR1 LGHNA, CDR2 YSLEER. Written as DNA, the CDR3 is TGCGCCAGCAGCCAAGTTTGGGGGAGAGGGGAAGCTTTCTTT. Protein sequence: CASSQVWGRGEAFF.

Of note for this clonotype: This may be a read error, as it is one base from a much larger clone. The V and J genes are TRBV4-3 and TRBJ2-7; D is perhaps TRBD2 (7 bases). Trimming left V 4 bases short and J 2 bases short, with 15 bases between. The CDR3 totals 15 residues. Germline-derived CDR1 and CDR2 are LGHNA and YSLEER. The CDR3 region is CASSRKRDIAYEQYF. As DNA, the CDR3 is TGCGCCAGCAGCCGAAAGCGGGACATAGCCTACGAGCAGTACTTC.

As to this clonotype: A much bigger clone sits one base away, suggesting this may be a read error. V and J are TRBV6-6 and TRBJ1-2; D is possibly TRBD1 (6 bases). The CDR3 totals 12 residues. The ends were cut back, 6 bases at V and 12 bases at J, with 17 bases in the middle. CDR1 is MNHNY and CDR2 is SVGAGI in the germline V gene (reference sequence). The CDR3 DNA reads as TGTGCCAGCAGAGAATACAGGGACGGCAACACCTTC. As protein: CASREYRDGNTF.

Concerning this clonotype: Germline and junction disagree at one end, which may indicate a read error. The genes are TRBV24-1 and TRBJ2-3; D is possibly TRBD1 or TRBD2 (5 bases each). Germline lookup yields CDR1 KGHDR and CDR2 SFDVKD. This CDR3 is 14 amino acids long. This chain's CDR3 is CTTSAAGSTDTQYF. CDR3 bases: TGTACCACCTCCGCGGCAGGGAGTACAGATACGCAGTATTTT.

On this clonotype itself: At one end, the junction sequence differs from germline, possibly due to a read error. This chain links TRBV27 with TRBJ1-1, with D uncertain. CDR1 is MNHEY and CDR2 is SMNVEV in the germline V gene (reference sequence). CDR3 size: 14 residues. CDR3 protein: CASCPGNPNPEAFF. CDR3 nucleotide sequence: TGTGCCAGCTGCCCCGGCAATCCGAACCCTGAAGCTTTCTTT.

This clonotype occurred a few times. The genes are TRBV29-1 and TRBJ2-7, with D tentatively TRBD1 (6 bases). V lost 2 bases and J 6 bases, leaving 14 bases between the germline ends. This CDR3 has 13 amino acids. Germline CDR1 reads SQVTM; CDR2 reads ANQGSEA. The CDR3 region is CSVERDMRGEQYF. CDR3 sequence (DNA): TGCAGCGTTGAACGGGACATGAGGGGCGAGCAGTACTTC.

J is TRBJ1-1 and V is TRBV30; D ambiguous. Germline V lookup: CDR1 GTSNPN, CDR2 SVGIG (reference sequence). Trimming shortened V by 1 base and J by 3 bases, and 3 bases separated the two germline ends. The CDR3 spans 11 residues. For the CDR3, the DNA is TGTGCCTGGAGTGCGTACACTGAAGCTTTCTTT. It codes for CAWSAYTEAFF.

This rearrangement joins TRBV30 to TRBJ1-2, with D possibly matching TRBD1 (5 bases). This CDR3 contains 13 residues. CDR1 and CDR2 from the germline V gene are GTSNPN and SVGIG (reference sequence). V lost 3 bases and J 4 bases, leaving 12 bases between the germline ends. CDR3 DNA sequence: TGTGCCTGGAGAGAGCGGGGGACCTATGGCTACACCTTC. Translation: CAWRERGTYGYTF.

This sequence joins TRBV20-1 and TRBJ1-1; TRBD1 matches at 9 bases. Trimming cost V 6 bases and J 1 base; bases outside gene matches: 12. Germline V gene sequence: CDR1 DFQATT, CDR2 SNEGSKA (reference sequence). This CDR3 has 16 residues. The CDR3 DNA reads TGCAGTGCACGTCGGACAGGGGCGACACCGAACACTGAAGCTTTCTTT. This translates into CSARRTGATPNTEAFF.

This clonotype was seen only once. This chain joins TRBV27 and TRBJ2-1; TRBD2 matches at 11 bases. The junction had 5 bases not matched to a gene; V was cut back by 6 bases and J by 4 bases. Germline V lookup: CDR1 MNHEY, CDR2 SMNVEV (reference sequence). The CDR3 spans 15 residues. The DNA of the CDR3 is TGTGCCAGCAGCCGTAGCGGGAGGGGTTACAATGAGCAGTTCTTC. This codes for CASSRSGRGYNEQFF.

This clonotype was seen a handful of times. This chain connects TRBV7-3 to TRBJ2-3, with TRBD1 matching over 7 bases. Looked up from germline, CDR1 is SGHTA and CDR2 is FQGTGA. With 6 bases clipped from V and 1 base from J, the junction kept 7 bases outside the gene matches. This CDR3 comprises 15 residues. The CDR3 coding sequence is TGTGCCAGCAGATCCGGGACAGTTCGCACAGATACGCAGTATTTT. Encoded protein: CASRSGTVRTDTQYF.

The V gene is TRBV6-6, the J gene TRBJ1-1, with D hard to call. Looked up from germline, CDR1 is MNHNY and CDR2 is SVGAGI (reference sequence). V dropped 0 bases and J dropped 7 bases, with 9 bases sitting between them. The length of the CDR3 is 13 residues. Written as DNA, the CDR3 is TGTGCCAGCAGTTACTCGAGAGTCGGTGAAGCTTTCTTT. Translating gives CASSYSRVGEAFF.

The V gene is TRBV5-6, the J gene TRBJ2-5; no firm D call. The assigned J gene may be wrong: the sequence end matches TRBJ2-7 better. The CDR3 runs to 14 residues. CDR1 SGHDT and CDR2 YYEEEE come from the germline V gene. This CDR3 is CASSFVGFAYEQYF. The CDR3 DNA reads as TGTGCCAGCAGCTTTGTTGGATTTGCATACGAGCAGTACTTC.

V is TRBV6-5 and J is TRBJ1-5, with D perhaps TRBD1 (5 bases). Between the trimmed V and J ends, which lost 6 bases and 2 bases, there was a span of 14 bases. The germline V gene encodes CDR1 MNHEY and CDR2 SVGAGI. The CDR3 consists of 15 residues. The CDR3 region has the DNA TGTGCCAGCAGCCAAAGGGGCTTTGGCAATCAGCCCCAGCATTTT. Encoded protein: CASSQRGFGNQPQHF.

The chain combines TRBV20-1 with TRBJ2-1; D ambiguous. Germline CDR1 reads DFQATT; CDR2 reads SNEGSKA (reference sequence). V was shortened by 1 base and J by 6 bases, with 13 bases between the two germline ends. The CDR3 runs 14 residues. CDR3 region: CSARAAIDLNEQFF. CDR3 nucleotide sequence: TGCAGTGCTAGAGCCGCGATTGACCTCAATGAGCAGTTCTTC.

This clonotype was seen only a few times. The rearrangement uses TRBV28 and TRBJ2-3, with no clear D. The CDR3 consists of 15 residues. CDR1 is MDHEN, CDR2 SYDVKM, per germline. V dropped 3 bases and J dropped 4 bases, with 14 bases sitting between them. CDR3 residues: CASSLGGPEADTQYF. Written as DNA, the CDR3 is TGTGCCAGCAGTTTGGGCGGACCTGAAGCAGATACGCAGTATTTT. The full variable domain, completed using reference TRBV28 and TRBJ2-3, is DVKVTQSSRYLVKRTGEKVFLECVQDMDHENMFWYRQDPGLGLRLIYFSYDVKMKEKGDIPEGYSVSREKKERFSLILESASTNQTSMYLCASSLGGPEADTQYFGPGTRLTVL.

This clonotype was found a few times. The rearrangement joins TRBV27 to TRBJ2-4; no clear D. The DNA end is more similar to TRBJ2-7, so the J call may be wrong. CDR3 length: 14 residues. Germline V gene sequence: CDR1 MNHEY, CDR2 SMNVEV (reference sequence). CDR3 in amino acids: CASSPQGLGYEQYF. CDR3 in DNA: TGTGCCAGCAGTCCCCAAGGGTTAGGATACGAGCAGTACTTC.

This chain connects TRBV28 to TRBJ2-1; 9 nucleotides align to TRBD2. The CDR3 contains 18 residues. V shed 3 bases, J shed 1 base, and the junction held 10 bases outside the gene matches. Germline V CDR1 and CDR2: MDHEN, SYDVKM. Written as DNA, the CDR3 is TGTGCCAGCAGTTTTATCGGTGGAGCGGGGGGTTCCTACAATGAGCAGTTCTTC. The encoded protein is CASSFIGGAGGSYNEQFF.

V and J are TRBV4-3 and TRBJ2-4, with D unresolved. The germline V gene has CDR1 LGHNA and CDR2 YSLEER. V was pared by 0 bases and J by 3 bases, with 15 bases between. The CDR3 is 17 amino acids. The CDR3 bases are TGCGCCAGCAGCCAAGATGGGGTGGCGTCGGGCAAAAACATTCAGTACTTC. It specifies CASSQDGVASGKNIQYF.

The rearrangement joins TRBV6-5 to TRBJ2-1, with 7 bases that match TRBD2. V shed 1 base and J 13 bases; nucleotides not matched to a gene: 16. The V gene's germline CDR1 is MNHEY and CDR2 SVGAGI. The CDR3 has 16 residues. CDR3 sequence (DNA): TGTGCCAGCAGTTACTTACAGCGGGGCCACCAAGAGACACAGTTCTTC. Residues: CASSYLQRGHQETQFF.